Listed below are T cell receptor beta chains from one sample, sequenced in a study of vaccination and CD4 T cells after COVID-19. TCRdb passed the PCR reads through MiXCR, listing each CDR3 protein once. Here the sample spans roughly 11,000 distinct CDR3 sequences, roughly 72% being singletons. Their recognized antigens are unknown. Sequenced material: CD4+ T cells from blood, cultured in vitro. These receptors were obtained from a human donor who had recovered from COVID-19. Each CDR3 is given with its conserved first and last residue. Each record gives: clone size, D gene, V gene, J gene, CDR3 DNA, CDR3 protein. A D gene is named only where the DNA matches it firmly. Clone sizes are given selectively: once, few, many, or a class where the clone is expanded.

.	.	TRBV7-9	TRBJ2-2	TGTGCCAGCAGCTCCCTGACATTGAACACCGGGGAGCTGTTTTTT	CASSSLTLNTGELFF
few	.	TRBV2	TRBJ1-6	TGTGCCAGCAGGGATAATTCACCCCTCCACTTT	CASRDNSPLHF
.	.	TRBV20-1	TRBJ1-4	TGCAGTGCTAGCAGGTCGGTGAGGGGTGAAAAACTGTTTTTT	CSASRSVRGEKLFF
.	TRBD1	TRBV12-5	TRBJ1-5	TGTGCTAGTGGCACCTCCGCCGGGACAGGGAAACAGCCCCAGCATTTT	CASGTSAGTGKQPQHF
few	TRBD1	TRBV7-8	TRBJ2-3	TGTGCCAGCAGCCGAATTAATACTCAGGGACAGGGGGGAGATACGCAGTATTTT	CASSRINTQGQGGDTQYF
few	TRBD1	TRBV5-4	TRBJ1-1	TGTGCCAGCAGCTTACCCGGGACAGGGGTGGCTGAAGCTTTCTTT	CASSLPGTGVAEAFF
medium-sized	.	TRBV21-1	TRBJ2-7	TGTGCCAGCAACACGGACGGACCATCATCCTACGAGCAGTACTTC	CASNTDGPSSYEQYF
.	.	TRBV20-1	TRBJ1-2	TGCAGTGCTAGAGATTGGATGGGAAATGGCTACACCTTC	CSARDWMGNGYTF
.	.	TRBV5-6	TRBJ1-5	TGTGCCAGCAGCTTGCGGGGATGGAACAATCAGCCCCAGCATTTT	CASSLRGWNNQPQHF
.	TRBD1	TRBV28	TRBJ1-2	TGTGCCAGCAGTTCAGGGGGCGACGGCTACACCTTC	CASSSGGDGYTF
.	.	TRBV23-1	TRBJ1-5	TGCGCCAGCAGTCAGAGACCGGCTCGAGGATTTAATCAGCCCCAGCATTTT	CASSQRPARGFNQPQHF
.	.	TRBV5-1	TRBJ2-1	TGCGCCAGCAGCACAGGGATCTATGAGCAGTTCTTC	CASSTGIYEQFF
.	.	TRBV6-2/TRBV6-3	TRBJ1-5	TGTGCCGACCTGCGGGGAGGGAGGAGGCATTATCCGCCCCAGCATTTT	CADLRGGRRHYPPQHF
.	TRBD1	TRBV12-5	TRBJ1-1	TGTGCTAGTGCCGGACAGGGGGGCACTGAAGCTTTCTTT	CASAGQGGTEAFF
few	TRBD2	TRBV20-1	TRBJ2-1	TGCAGTGCCCTACCTAGCGGGAGGAGCTCCTACAATGAGCAGTTCTTC	CSALPSGRSSYNEQFF
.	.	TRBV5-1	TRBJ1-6	TGCGCCAGCAGCTTGGGACAGCTTAATTCACCCCTCCACTTT	CASSLGQLNSPLHF
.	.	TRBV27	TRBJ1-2	.	CASTNQTSMYLCASSFGQDYGYTF
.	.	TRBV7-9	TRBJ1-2	TGTGCCAGCAGCCCCCCGACAGAGCACTATGGCTACACCTTC	CASSPPTEHYGYTF
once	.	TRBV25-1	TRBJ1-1	TGTGCCAGCAGTGATAATGGTGCAGGGAACACTGGAGCTTTCTTT	CASSDNGAGNTGAFF
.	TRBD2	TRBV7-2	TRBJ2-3	TGTGCCAGCAGCCAGAGACTAGCGGGGGGTAGCACAGATACGCAGTATTTT	CASSQRLAGGSTDTQYF